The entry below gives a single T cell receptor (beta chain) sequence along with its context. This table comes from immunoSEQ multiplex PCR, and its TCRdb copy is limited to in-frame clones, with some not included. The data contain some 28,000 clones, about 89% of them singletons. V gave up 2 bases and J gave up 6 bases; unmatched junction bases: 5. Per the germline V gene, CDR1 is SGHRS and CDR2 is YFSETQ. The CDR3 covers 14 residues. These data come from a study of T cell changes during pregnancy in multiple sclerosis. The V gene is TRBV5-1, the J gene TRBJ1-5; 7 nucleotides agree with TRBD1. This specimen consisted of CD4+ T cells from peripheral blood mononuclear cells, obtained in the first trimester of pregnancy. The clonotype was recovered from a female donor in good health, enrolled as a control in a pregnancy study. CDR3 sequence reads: CASSFTGDSQPQHF. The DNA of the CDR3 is TGCGCCAGCAGCTTCACAGGGGATAGTCAGCCCCAGCATTTT.